Each of the 8 T cell receptor beta chains below was sequenced from the same sample in a study of cytomegalovirus exposure and HLA in healthy donors. The PCR ran on 60 Vbeta and 13 Jbeta primers. Clones were sequenced by immunoSEQ multiplex PCR, and TCRdb holds only the in-frame ones, with some missing. The data show about 200,000 clones, about four fifths seen once. The material sequenced was PBMCs. These receptors all come from a man aged 25-45 years in good health and CMV-seronegative.

The rearrangement joins TRBV5-1 to TRBJ2-2, with D tentatively TRBD2 (5 bases). Germline CDR1 is SGHRS and CDR2 is YFSETQ. CDR3 length: 14 residues. V dropped 7 bases and J dropped 4 bases, with 14 bases sitting between them. CDR3 amino acids: CASGPGRGTGELFF. CDR3 sequence (DNA): TGCGCCAGCGGGCCGGGGAGAGGCACCGGGGAGCTGTTTTTT.

The V and J genes are TRBV5-1 and TRBJ2-2, with 9 bases identical to TRBD2. The CDR3 runs to 17 residues. CDR1 is SGHRS, CDR2 YFSETQ, per germline. Trimming took 4 bases from V and 4 from J; bases not matched to a gene: 11. CDR3 region: CASSRDYQRGVTGELFF. The CDR3 DNA reads TGCGCCAGCAGCCGGGACTATCAGCGGGGGGTCACCGGGGAGCTGTTTTTT.

The gene calls are TRBV6-5 and TRBJ1-1, with 9 nucleotides matching TRBD1. In germline, CDR1 is MNHEY, CDR2 SVGAGI. With 2 bases clipped from V and 4 bases from J, the junction kept 5 bases outside the gene matches. The CDR3 sequence is 15 residues long. In DNA form, the CDR3 reads TGTGCCAGCAGTTACGGGACAGGGAGGCCCACTGAAGCTTTCTTT. It is translated as CASSYGTGRPTEAFF.

This clone was seen once. The chain is built from TRBV29-1 and TRBJ2-3, with D possibly being TRBD1 (5 bases). Per germline, CDR1 SQVTM and CDR2 ANQGSEA. Trimming left V 6 bases short and J 3 bases short, with 13 bases between. CDR3 length equals 13 residues. Here the CDR3 reads CSVKPPGTDTQYF. The CDR3 DNA reads as TGCAGCGTAAAACCCCCAGGGACAGATACGCAGTATTTT.

The chain recombines TRBV7-8 with TRBJ2-7, with 8 bases identical to TRBD1. The CDR3 spans 14 residues. Trimming at V came to 4 bases and at J to 4 bases, leaving 6 bases not matched to a gene. Germline-derived CDR1 and CDR2 are SGHVS and FQNEAQ. Here the CDR3 reads CASSYDRGKYEQYF. CDR3 nucleotides: TGTGCCAGCAGCTATGACAGGGGAAAATACGAGCAGTACTTC.

The rearrangement uses TRBV5-1 and TRBJ2-2, with D unclear. The V end lost 5 bases, the J end lost 5 bases, and 7 bases lay between the germline ends. The germline gives CDR1 SGHRS, CDR2 YFSETQ. This CDR3 has 12 amino acids. The CDR3, as DNA: TGCGCCAGCAGGAGATTGACCGGGGAGCTGTTTTTT. Its translation: CASRRLTGELFF.

The chain employs TRBV9 and TRBJ2-7; D unclear. The length of the CDR3 is 16 residues. The V end lost 0 bases, the J end lost 0 bases, and 13 bases lay between the germline ends. Germline-derived CDR1 and CDR2 are SGDLS and YYNGEE. CDR3: CASSVGLAEFSYEQYF. CDR3 nucleotides: TGTGCCAGCAGCGTAGGACTGGCGGAATTCTCCTACGAGCAGTACTTC.

The V and J genes are TRBV5-6 and TRBJ1-2; D may be TRBD1 (6 bases). Germline assignment: CDR1 SGHDT and CDR2 YYEEEE. The CDR3 contains 13 residues. The germline V and J ends were trimmed by 3 bases and 7 bases, with 13 bases remaining between them. Here the CDR3 reads CASSSDSYSGYTF. The DNA for the CDR3 is TGTGCCAGCAGCTCGGACAGCTACAGTGGCTACACCTTC.